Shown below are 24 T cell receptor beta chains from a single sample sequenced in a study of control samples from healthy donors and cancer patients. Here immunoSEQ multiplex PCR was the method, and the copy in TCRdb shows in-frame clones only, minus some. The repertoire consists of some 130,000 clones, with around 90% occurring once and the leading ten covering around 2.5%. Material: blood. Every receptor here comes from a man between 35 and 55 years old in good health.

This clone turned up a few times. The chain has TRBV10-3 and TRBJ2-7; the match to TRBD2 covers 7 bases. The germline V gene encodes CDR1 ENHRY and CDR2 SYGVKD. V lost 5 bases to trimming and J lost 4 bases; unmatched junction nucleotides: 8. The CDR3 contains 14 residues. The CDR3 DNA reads TGTGCCATCAGTCCCAGACTAGCTATTTACGAGCAGTACTTC. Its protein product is CAISPRLAIYEQYF.

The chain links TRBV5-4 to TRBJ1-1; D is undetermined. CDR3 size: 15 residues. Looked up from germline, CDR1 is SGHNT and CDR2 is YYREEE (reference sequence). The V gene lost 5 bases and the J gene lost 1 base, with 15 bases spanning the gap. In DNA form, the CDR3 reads TGTGCCAGCAGAGTCGGGGTACCAGGGAACACTGAAGCTTTCTTT. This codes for CASRVGVPGNTEAFF.

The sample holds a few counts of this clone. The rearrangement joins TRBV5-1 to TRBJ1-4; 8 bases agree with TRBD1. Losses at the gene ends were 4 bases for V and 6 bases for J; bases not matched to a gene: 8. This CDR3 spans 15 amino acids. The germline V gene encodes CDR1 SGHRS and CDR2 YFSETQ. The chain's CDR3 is CASSKRQGWDEKLFF. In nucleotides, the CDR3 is TGCGCCAGCAGCAAGCGACAGGGGTGGGATGAAAAACTGTTTTTT.

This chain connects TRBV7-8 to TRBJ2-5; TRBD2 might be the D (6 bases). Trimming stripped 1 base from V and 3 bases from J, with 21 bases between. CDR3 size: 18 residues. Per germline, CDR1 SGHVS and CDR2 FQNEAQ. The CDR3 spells CASSLGLSRLAMEETQYF. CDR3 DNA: TGTGCCAGCAGCTTAGGATTATCTCGCCTAGCGATGGAAGAGACCCAGTACTTC.

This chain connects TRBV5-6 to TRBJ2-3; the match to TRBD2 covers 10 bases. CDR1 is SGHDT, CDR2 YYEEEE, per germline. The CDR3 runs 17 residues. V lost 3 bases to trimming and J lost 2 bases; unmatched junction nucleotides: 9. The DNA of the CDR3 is TGTGCCAGCAGCTCACCCGGAGGACTAGCGGACACAGATACGCAGTATTTT. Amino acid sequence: CASSSPGGLADTDTQYF.

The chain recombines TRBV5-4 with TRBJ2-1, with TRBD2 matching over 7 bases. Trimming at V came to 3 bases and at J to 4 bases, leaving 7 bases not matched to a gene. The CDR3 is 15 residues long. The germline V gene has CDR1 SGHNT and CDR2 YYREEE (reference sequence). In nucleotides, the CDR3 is TGTGCCAGCAGCTGGGGGGAGGGCGGGTACAATGAGCAGTTCTTC. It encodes CASSWGEGGYNEQFF.

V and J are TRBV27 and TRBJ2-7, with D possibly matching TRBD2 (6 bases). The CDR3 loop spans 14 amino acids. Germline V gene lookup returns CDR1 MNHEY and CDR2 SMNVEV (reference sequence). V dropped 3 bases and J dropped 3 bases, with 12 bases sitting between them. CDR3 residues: CASSFRQGGYEQYF. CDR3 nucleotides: TGTGCCAGCAGTTTCCGTCAGGGAGGCTACGAGCAGTACTTC.

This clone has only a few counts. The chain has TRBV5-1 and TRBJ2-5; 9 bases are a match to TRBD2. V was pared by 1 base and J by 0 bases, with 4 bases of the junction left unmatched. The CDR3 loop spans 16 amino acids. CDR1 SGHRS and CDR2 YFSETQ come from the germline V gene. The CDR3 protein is CASSLFPSGDQETQYF. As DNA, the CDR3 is TGCGCCAGCAGCTTGTTCCCTAGCGGGGACCAAGAGACCCAGTACTTC.

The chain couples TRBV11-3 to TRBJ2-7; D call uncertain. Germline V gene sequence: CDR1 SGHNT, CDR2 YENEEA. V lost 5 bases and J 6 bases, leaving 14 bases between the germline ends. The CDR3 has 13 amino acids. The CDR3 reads CASSLKLRGEQYF. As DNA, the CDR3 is TGTGCCAGCAGCCTTAAACTCCGCGGCGAGCAGTACTTC.

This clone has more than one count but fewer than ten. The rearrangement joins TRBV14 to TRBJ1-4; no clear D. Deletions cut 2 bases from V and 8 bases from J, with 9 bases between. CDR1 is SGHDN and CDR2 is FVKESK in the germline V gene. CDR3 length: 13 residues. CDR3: CASSQKLNEKLFF. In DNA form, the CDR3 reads TGTGCCAGCAGCCAAAAACTAAACGAAAAACTGTTTTTT.

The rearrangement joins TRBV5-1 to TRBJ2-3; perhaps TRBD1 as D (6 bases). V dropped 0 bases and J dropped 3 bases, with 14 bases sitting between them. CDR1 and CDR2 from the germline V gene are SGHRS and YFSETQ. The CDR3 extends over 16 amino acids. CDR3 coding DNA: TGCGCCAGCAGCTTGGCGGGGACAAGCCGGACAGATACGCAGTATTTT. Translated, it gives CASSLAGTSRTDTQYF.

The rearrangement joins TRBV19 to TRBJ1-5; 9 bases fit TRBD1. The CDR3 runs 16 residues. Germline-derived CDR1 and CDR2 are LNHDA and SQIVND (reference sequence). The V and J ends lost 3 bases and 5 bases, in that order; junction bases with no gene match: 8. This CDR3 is CASSIRGQGSYQPQHF. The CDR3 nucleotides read TGTGCCAGTAGTATCCGCGGACAGGGGAGTTATCAGCCCCAGCATTTT.

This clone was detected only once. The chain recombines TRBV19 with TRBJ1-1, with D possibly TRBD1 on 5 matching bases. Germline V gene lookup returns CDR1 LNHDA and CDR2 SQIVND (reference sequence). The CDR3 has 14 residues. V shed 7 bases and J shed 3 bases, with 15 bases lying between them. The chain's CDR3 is CASKWQGGDTEAFF. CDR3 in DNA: TGTGCCAGTAAGTGGCAGGGTGGGGACACTGAAGCTTTCTTT.

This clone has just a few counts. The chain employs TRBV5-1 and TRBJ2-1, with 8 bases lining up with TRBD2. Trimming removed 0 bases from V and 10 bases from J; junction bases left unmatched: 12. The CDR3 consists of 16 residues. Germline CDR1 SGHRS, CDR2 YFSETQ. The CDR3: CASSLVGLAAGDEQFF. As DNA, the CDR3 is TGCGCCAGCAGCTTGGTAGGACTAGCTGCCGGAGACGAGCAGTTCTTC.

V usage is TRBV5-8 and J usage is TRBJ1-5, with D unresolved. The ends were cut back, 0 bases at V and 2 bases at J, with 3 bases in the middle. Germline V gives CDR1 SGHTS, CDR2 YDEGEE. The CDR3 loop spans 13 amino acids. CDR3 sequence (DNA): TGTGCCAGCAGCTTGGCCGGCAATCAGCCCCAGCATTTT. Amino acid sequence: CASSLAGNQPQHF.

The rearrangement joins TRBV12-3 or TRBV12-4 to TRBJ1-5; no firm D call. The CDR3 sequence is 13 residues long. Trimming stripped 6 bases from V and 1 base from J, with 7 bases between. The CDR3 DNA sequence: TGTGCCAGCAGGATAGGGAGCAATCAGCCCCAGCATTTT. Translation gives CASRIGSNQPQHF.

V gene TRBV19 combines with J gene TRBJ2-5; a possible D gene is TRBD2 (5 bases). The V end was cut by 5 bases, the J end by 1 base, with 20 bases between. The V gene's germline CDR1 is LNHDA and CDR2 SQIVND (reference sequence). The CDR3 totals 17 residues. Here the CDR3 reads CASSEVSSREFQETQYF. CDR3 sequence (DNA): TGTGCCAGTAGTGAAGTCTCGTCGAGGGAATTCCAAGAGACCCAGTACTTC.

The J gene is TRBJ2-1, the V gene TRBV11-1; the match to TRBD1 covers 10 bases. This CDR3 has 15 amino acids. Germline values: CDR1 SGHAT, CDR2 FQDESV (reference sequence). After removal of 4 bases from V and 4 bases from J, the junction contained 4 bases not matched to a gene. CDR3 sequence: CASSSPGQGYNEQFF. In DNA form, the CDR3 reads TGTGCCAGCAGCTCGCCGGGACAGGGGTACAATGAGCAGTTCTTC.

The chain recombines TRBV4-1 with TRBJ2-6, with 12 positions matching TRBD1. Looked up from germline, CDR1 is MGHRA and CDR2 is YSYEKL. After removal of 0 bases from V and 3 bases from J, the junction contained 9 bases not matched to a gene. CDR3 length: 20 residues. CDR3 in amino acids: CASSQDRSGTGGYGANVLTF. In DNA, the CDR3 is TGCGCCAGCAGCCAAGACCGTTCCGGGACAGGGGGCTATGGGGCCAACGTCCTGACTTTC.

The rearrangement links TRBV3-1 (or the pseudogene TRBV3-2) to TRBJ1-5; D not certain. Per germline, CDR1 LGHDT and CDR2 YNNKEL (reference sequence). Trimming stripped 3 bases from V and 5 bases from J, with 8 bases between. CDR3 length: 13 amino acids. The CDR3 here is CASSQGGDQPQHF. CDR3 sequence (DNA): TGTGCCAGCAGCCAGGGAGGTGATCAGCCCCAGCATTTT.

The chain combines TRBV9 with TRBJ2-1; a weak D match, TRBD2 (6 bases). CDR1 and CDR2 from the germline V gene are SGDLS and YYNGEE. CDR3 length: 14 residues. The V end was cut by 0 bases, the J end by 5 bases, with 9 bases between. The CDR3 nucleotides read TGTGCCAGCAGCGTAGGCGGGGAGGACAATGAGCAGTTCTTC. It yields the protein CASSVGGEDNEQFF. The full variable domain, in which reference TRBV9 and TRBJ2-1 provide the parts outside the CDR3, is DSGVTQTPKHLITATGQRVTLRCSPRSGDLSVYWYQQSLDQGLQFLIQYYNGEERAKGNILERFSAQQFPDLHSELNLSSLELGDSALYFCASSVGGEDNEQFFGPGTRLTVL.

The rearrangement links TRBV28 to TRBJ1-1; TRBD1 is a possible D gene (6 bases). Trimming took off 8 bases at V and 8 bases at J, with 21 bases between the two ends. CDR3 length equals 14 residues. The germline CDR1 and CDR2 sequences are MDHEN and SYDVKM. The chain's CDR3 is CASRRLGGTPEAFF. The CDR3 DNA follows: TGTGCCAGCCGTCGACTAGGAGGGACACCCGAAGCTTTCTTT. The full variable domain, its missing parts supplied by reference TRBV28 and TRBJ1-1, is DVKVTQSSRYLVKRTGEKVFLECVQDMDHENMFWYRQDPGLGLRLIYFSYDVKMKEKGDIPEGYSVSREKKERFSLILESASTNQTSMYLCASRRLGGTPEAFFGQGTRLTVV.

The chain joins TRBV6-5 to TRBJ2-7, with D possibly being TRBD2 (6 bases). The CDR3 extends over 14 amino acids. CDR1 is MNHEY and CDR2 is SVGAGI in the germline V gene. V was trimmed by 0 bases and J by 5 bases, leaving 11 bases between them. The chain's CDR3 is CASSYSGGTDEQYF. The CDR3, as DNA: TGTGCCAGCAGTTACTCTGGAGGGACGGACGAGCAGTACTTC.

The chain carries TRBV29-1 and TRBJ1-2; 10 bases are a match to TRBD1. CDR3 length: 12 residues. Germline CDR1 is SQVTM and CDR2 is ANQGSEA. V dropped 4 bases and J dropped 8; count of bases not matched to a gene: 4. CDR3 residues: CSVGQGAGGYTF. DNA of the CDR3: TGCAGCGTTGGACAGGGGGCAGGAGGCTACACCTTC.